This T cell receptor beta chain was identified during a study of cytomegalovirus exposure and HLA in healthy donors (dated by TCRdb to about 2017). Study-level background: According to an earlier analysis of 450 to 650 of the donors, roughly 180 million T cells yielded roughly 100 million unique TCR beta sequences and roughly 280 Gb of sequence data. Roughly 300 gigabases of sequencing data and approximately 93 million unique TCR sequences were included in an early release covering 550 to 800 HLA-typed donors. The genetic ancestry cluster associated with self-reported Caucasian donors included about 81% of the 398 genotyped donors. The study was designed to test whether signatures of past pathogen exposure could be identified by cataloging public T cell receptors. The study profiled the T cell repertoires of 666 subjects by immunosequencing and related them to cytomegalovirus serostatus. Along with the approximately 670-subject first cohort, a separate validation cohort of 120 different subjects was used. The study combined high-throughput TCR immunosequencing, statistical association of individual TCRs with disease status, and machine learning to predict cytomegalovirus infection status. In a later analysis, previously published TCR beta repertoires from hundreds of donors were re-analyzed and high-resolution HLA genotyping was added so that TCR occurrence patterns could be studied. The later analysis used no new phenotypic data to find candidate immune exposures, relying instead on TCR beta sequences and their occurrence across donors. To decide whether each TCR beta V gene segment behaved as functional or pseudogenic, an earlier analysis of several hundred of the donors relied on high-throughput TCR beta sequencing. Donor age, sex, ethnicity and CMV serostatus were compiled together with the repertoire data. Genome-wide SNP genotypes for about three fifths of the 666 donors were used in a later genetic analysis, which treated that subset as a discovery cohort. All discovery cohort repertoires had been generated using a single sequencing platform. Both class I and class II loci were covered by HLA typing, at four-digit resolution. The number of donors typed differed by locus, with about 629-630 for A, B, C, DRB1 and DQB1, roughly 520 for DQA1, about 610 for DPA1, and under 490 for DPB1. Roughly five DR-DQ haplotypes were handled as single units for association and clustering, since linkage in the cohort was strong. On average, roughly 250,000 unique TCR beta nucleotide sequences were sequenced per donor among about 400 genotyped donors of the cohort, with roughly 19% of those sequences being non-productive.

Libraries were built with the immunoSEQ multiplex PCR assay. The multiplex PCR relied on a mix of 60 forward primers for TCR Vbeta segments and 13 reverse primers for TCR Jbeta segments. Amplification of the CDR3 region of rearranged TCR beta genes was performed with a multiplex PCR assay on genomic DNA. The Illumina HiSeq System was used to sequence the amplified TCR beta libraries as 87-base-pair reads. The published analysis was carried out like this. Across the 700 or so repertoires, a later analysis counted roughly 77 million unique TCR beta chains, 9.5 million to 12 million of which were shared by at least two donors. Raw reads were error-corrected and collapsed into unique sequences by a nearest-neighbor algorithm in which closely related sequences were merged to remove PCR and sequencing errors. Alignment of CDR3 sequences to IMGT reference sequences was used to assign V, D and J gene segments. For a sequence to be retained, a match of at least six nucleotides to both a V gene segment and a J gene segment was required. A rearrangement was called productive if the CDR3 had no stop codons and remained in frame with V and J, and every other rearrangement was called non-productive. Following IMGT convention, CDR3 was defined as the stretch from the second conserved V-encoded cysteine up to the conserved J-encoded phenylalanine. The earlier analysis of 500 to 650 of the donors excluded any sequence lacking an unambiguous match to a single V gene segment. An earlier analysis of a few hundred of the donors called V segments functional above 56.7% productive rearrangements and segregating when the between-donor standard deviation exceeded 5%. To diagnose cytomegalovirus status from the catalog of TCR beta chain sequences, a statistical classification framework was built. V and J gene assignment, in a later analysis, came from comparing TCR nucleotide sequences with IMGT/GENE-DB human TR gene sequences. Using the TCRdist pipeline, a later analysis assigned CDR3 sequences along with most-parsimonious VDJ recombination scenarios. A later analysis defined each TCR beta chain by its CDR3 amino acid sequence plus V-gene family, and excluded reads lacking a unique V-gene family. In a later analysis, 450 to 600 highly shared, low-generation-probability nucleotide sequences were removed to address suspected cross-contamination and a sequencing artifact. In a later analysis, a clonal expansion index was calculated for each public chain from normalized within-repertoire ranks of inferred template counts. A later analysis computed generation probabilities with a VDJ recombination model fitted to out-of-frame rearrangements, and checked the results against IGoR. Hypergeometric tests were used in a later analysis to score TCR-TCR, TCR-HLA and TCR-CMV co-occurrence, with a repertoire-size bias correction applied to the TCR pairs. A later analysis estimated false discovery rates by permuting HLA or CMV assignments 20 times. In a later analysis, co-occurring TCRs were grouped using DBSCAN, with TCRdist sequence similarity added in when clustering inside HLA-allele-positive subsets. Repertoires with fewer than 30,000 or more than 120,000 public chains were left out of co-occurrence clustering, as were roughly five repertoires with anomalous nucleotide sharing. TCRdb's version of the immuneACCESS table is confined to in-frame rearrangements and falls short of the full clone set. An unresolved V gene accounts for under half of the shortfall where checked; the remainder is of unknown origin. V and J calls and clone size come straight from that table; D and trimming were deduced from the DNA. For this sample the table gives 97,000 or so clones, of which about 81% were detected only once. The ten largest account for 1.4% of the sample.

Of note for this clone: Its cognate antigen has yet to be identified. Base qualities were left out, and no much larger clone turns up one base away.

The investigation overall reported the following: A later analysis found that most CMV-associated TCR beta chains appeared HLA-restricted, with HLA associations seemingly driven largely by CMV exposure. Broadly in line with IMGT annotations, most TCR beta V segments showed up in productive rearrangements about 87% or about 30% of the time in an earlier analysis of 587 of the donors. The classifier was reported to diagnose cytomegalovirus status with high specificity and sensitivity in both the original cohort and the validation cohort. Presence/absence analyses assumed roughly uniform sequencing depth across donors, an assumption that may not hold. For the cohort, immune exposure information was limited to CMV serostatus. In this cohort, only TCR beta chains were sequenced, and detectable features were limited by the absence of alpha or paired-chain data. Because HLA typing was unavailable for some donors at each locus, only the typed subset was used in association tests. When HLA alleles, especially DR and DQ, strongly co-occurred, TCR associations were difficult to assign to individual alleles. In a later genetic analysis, fewer N-insertions in productive TCRs were reported among donors in an Asian-associated ancestry cluster than the approximately 670-donor mean. A further reported finding was that TCR beta sequences accurately predicted the HLA-A and HLA-B alleles for most subjects in the first cohort. While some public TCRs were present in many individuals, most TCR sequences turned up only very rarely across donors. V-gene and J-gene trimming of TCR beta chains was associated with a missense DCLRE1C variant in a later genetic analysis, and the association was replicated in an independent cohort. In a later analysis, around 15,000 TCR beta sequences were associated with specific HLA alleles at a false discovery rate of 0.05. Several of the top co-occurrence clusters appeared to be linked to parvovirus B19, influenza, CMV and Epstein-Barr virus, according to a later analysis. In vitro tests confirmed that a few of the cytomegalovirus-associated TCR beta chains recognize cytomegalovirus antigens. According to the authors, the approach could potentially be generalized to other disease states and immunological phenotypes. Linkage disequilibrium might explain the correlated functional status among segregating V segments, but an unknown experimental factor could not be ruled out. In a later analysis, TCR association rates were found to vary across HLA loci, with the most associated TCRs seen for DRB1 alleles and the fewest for HLA-C alleles. About 15 rarely observed V segments, including chromosome 9 orphons, were excluded from the earlier analysis of approximately 600 of the donors because counts were too low. In a later analysis, HLA-associated TCR beta chains were found to be more clonally expanded and to have lower generation probabilities than equally common non-associated chains. The sequencing pipeline was judged likely to have produced a cluster of highly shared sequence variants as a technical artifact. The study listed 164 TCR beta chains as associated with cytomegalovirus.

In total, just over 650 healthy bone marrow donors made up the cohort. Cohort members were all nominally healthy when sampled, although unrecorded immune exposures were likely present. The donor tested CMV seronegative and was one of the 352 seronegative cohort members. Every donor gave a peripheral blood sample, and the peripheral blood mononuclear cells from that sample were used for TCR beta sequencing. The Qiagen DNeasy Blood Extraction Kit was used to extract genomic DNA from the blood cell samples. This TCR was recovered from a man aged 40-49 years in good health and CMV-seronegative. The source material was PBMCs.

The CDR3 amino acid sequence is: CAIRTVGGGSNTGELFF. The nucleotide sequence reads TGTGCCATCAGAACGGTGGGCGGGGGGTCGAACACCGGGGAGCTGTTTTTT. The chain uses TRBV10-3 and TRBJ2-2; a stretch of 8 junction bases matches TRBD2. The CDR3 measures 17 amino acids from cysteine to phenylalanine. Left in the record is the CDR3 DNA by itself, 51 bases read in frame from the first base. As encoded in the germline V gene, CDR1 is ENHRY while CDR2 is SYGVKD. At the junction V is shortened by 6 bases and J by 0 bases; bases outside the gene matches: 9.